The sequence of this T cell receptor beta chain was determined in a study of blood T cells in healthy people across ages. A second PCR, run for roughly 7 to 11 cycles, used a sample-barcoded 5' primer plus a J-beta primer mix. TCRdb re-called the 5' RACE reads with MiXCR, one entry per CDR3 protein. The sample contains 800,000 or so distinct CDR3 sequences, approximately 25% of which appear only once. The study, taken as a whole, reports: Naive and antigen-experienced cells could not be conclusively compared, given unsorted PBMCs.

The CDR3 is 15 amino acids. V dropped 2 bases and J dropped 5 bases, with 12 bases sitting between them. The germline V gene has CDR1 LGHNA and CDR2 YSLEER. The donors, aged about 6 to 100, were healthy Caucasians from Russia. About this clonotype itself: What it binds is not known.

This sample also appeared in a second study, on T cells of mothers and their children.

The chain combines TRBV4-3 with TRBJ1-4; D remains unclear. This clonotype originated in a boy aged 10-17 years in good health. Source material: blood. CDR3 region: CASSQWPGQNEKLFF. The CDR3 nucleotides are TGCGCCAGCAGCCAATGGCCAGGCCAAAATGAAAAACTGTTTTTT.